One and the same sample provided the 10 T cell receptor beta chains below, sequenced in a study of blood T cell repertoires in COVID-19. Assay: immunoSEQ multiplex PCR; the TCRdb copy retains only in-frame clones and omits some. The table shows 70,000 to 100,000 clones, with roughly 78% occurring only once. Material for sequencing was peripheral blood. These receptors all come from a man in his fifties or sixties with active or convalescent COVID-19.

CDR3 region: CASSFSGDTEAFF. As DNA, the CDR3 is TGTGCCAGCAGCTTTTCCGGAGACACTGAAGCTTTCTTT. The chain combines TRBV7-2 with TRBJ1-1; D call uncertain. From germline, CDR1 is SGHTA and CDR2 FQGNSA. V lost 3 bases, J lost 3 bases, and 8 bases lay in between. The CDR3 totals 13 residues.

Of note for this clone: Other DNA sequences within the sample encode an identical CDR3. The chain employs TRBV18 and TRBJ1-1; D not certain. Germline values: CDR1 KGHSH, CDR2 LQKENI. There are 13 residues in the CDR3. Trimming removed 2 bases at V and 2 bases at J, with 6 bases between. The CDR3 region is CASSPGRNTEAFF. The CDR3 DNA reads TGTGCCAGCTCACCAGGGAGAAACACTGAAGCTTTCTTT.

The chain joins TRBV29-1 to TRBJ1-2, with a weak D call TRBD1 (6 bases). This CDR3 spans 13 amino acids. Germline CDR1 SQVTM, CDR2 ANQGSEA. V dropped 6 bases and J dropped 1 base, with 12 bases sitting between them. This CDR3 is CSVSKQGNYGYTF. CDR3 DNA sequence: TGCAGCGTATCCAAACAGGGTAACTATGGCTACACCTTC.

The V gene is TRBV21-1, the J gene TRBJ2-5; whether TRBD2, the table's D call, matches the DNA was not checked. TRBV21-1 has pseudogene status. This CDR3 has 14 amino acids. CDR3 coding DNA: TGTGCCAGCAGGGCCGGGGGAACCGAAGAGACCCAGTACTTC. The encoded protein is CASRAGGTEETQYF.

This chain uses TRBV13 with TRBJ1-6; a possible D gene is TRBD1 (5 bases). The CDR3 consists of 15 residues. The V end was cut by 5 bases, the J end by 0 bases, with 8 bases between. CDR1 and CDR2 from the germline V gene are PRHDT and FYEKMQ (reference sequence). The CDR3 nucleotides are TGTGCCAGCAGCCGACAGAGCTCCTATAATTCACCCCTCCACTTT. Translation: CASSRQSSYNSPLHF.

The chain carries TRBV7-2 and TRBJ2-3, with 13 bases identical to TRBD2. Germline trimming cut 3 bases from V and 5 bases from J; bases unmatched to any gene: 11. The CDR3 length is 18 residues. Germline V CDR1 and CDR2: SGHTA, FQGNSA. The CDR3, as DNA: TGTGCCAGCAGCTTTGGACGTACTAGCGGGGGGGCCGAAGATACGCAGTATTTT. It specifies CASSFGRTSGGAEDTQYF.

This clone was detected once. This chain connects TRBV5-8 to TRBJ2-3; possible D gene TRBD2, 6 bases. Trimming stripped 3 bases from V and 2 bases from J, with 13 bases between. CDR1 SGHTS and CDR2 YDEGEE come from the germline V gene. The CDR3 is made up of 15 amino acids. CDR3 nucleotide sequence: TGTGCCAGCAGCTGGGGCGGGGCCAACACAGATACGCAGTATTTT. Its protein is CASSWGGANTDTQYF. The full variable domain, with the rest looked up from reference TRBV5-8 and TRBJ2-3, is EAGVTQSPTHLIKTRGQQATLRCSPISGHTSVYWYQQALGLGLQFLLWYDEGEERNRGNFPPRFSGRQFPNYSSELNVNALELEDSALYLCASSWGGANTDTQYFGPGTRLTVL.

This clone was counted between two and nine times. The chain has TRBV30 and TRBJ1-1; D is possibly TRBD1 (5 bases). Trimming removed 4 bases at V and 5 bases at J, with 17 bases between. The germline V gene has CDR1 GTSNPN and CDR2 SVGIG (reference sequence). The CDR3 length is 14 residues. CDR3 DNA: TGTGCCTGGACCCCTATAGGGGCAAGGACTGAAGCTTTCTTT. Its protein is CAWTPIGARTEAFF.

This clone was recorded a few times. CDR3 sequence (DNA): TGTGCCAGTAGCCCGGGACAGGGTGGTTCACCCCTCCACTTT. Residues: CASSPGQGGSPLHF. The rearrangement joins TRBV19 to TRBJ1-6, with 9 bases lining up with TRBD1. With 6 bases clipped from V and 9 bases from J, the junction kept 6 bases outside the gene matches. The CDR3 is made up of 14 amino acids. Germline loops: CDR1 LNHDA, CDR2 SQIVND (reference sequence).

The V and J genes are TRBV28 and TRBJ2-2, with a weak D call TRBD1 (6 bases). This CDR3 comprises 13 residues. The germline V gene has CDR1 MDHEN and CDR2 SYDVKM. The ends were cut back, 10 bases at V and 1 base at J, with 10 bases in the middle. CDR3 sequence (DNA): TGTGCCACCGCAGGGGTGAACACCGGGGAGCTGTTTTTT. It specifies CATAGVNTGELFF.